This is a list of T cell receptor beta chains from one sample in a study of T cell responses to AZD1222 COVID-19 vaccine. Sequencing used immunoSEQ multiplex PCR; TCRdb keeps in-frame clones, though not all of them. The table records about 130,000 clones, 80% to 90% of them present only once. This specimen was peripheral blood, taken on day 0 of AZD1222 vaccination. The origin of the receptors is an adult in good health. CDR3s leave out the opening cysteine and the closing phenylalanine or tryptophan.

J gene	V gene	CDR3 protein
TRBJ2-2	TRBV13	ASSLGAWDRGQNTGELF
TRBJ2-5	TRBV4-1	ASSQDGYVETQY
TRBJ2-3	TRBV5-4	ASSLTAGGYTDTQY
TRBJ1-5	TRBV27	ASRDSGGTQPQH
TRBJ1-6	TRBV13	ASSLQRNNSPLH
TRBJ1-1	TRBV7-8	ASSSGGEAF
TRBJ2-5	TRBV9	ASSVASGREETQY
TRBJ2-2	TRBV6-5	ATGGPGELF
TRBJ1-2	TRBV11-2	ASSSRQGEDGYT
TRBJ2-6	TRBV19	ASSTDSSWSGANVLT
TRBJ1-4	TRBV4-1	ASSAGWGALF
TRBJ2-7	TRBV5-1	ASSISTGLYEQY
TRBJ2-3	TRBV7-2	ASSLEGRSTDTQY
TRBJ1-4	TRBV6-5	ATLDRGKSSEKLF
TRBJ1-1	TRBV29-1	SVMYTEAF
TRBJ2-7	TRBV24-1	ATSAGATYEQY
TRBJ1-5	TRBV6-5	ASSTGNNQPQH
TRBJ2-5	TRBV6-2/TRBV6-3	ASSHEQVGQETQY
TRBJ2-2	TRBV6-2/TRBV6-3	ASSSERPIGELF
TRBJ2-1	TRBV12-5	ASGLPGGLKQF
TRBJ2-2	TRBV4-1	ASSQDDRGGRELF
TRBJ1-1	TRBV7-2	ASSYKGQLNTEAF
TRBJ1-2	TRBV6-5	ASSYRDANYGYT
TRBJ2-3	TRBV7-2	ASSLLAGGFPDTQY
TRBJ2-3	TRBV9	ASSVGSGPHTQY